This T cell receptor (beta chain) was sequenced for a study of a mutant IDH1 vaccine in newly diagnosed glioma. Background on the study: The start of vaccination came 4-6 weeks after radiotherapy alone, or with temozolomide cycles. Treated patients, about 60% male and around 40% female, averaged approximately 40 years of age. Previous treatment comprised radiotherapy, temozolomide, or both, mostly both.

Data came from immunoSEQ multiplex PCR; TCRdb stores just in-frame clones and leaves some out. The profile shows about 55,000 clones, about 80% of them singletons. V lost 1 base and J lost 5, with 10 bases in between. Per germline, CDR1 SGHDT and CDR2 YYEEEE. The CDR3 totals 14 residues. This clone was found once. The antigen is not known. As for time point: week 23, last vaccination. Every vaccination contained 300 ug of the mutant IDH1 20-mer peptide and was paired with topical imiquimod. Donors had new WHO grade 3 or 4 IDH1-mutant, ATRX-lost astrocytomas. The TCR comes from a man aged 40-49 years with glioma. Source: PBMCs, taken from a glioma patient whose treatment included an IDH1 peptide vaccine. The J gene is TRBJ1-5, the V gene TRBV5-6; D is unclear. DNA for the CDR3: TGTGCCAGCAGCTTGATGAAGGGTTATCAGCCCCAGCATTTT. Its translation: CASSLMKGYQPQHF.